This TCR beta chain was observed in a study of cytomegalovirus exposure and HLA in healthy donors. The PCR contained 60 Vbeta and 13 Jbeta primers. Here immunoSEQ multiplex PCR was the method, and the copy in TCRdb shows in-frame clones only, minus some. The sample holds about 190,000 clones; 65% to 80% are singletons and the top ten take over 4%. This CDR3 is built from 14 residues. Germline V gene lookup returns CDR1 LNHDA and CDR2 SQIVND (reference sequence). Turning to this clone: Antigen: not known. At one end, the junction sequence differs from germline, possibly due to a read error.

Regarding the study as a whole: Sequencing likely caused a cluster of highly shared sequence variants.

What was sequenced was PBMCs. The sequence was obtained from a man aged 30 to 39 in good health and CMV-seropositive. The gene calls are TRBV19 and TRBJ1-4, with D perhaps matching TRBD1 (6 bases). Written as DNA, the CDR3 is TGTGCCAGCTCTCGGACAGACTCAAATGAAAAACTGGTTTTT. Translating gives CASSRTDSNEKLVF. Complete variable domain (other parts from reference TRBV19 and TRBJ1-4): DGGITQSPKYLFRKEGQNVTLSCEQNLNHDAMYWYRQDPGQGLRLIYYSQIVNDFQKGDIAEGYSVSREKKESFPLTVTSAQKNPTAFYLCASSRTDSNEKLVFGSGTQLSVL.